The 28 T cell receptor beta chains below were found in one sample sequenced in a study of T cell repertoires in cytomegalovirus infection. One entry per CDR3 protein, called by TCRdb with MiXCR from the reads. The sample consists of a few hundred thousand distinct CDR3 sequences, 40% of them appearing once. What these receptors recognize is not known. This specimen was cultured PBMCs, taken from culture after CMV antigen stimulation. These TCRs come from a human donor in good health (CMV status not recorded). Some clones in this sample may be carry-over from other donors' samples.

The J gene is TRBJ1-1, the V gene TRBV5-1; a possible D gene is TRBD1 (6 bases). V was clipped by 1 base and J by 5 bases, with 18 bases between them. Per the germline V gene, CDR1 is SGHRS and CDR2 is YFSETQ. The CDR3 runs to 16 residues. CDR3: CASSLFSVWQGTEAFF. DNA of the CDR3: TGCGCCAGCAGCTTGTTTTCAGTGTGGCAGGGGACTGAAGCTTTCTTT.

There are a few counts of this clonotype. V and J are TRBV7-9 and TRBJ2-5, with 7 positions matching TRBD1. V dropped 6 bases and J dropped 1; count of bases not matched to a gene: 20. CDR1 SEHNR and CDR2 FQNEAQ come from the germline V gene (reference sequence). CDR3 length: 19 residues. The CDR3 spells CASSQALGTAINPQETQYF. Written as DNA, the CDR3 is TGTGCCAGCAGTCAGGCATTAGGGACAGCGATCAACCCCCAAGAGACCCAGTACTTC.

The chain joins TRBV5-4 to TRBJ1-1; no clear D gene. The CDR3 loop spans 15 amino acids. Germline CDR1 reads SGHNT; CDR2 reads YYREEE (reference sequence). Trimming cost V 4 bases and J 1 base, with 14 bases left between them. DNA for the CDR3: TGTGCCAGCAGCACTGGACCTACACGGAACACTGAAGCTTTCTTT. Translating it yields CASSTGPTRNTEAFF.

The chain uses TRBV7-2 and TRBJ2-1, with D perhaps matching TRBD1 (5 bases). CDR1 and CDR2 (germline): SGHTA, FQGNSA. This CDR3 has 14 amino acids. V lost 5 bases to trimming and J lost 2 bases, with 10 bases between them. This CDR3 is CASSPGATYNEQFF. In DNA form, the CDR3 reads TGTGCCAGCAGCCCTGGGGCAACCTACAATGAGCAGTTCTTC.

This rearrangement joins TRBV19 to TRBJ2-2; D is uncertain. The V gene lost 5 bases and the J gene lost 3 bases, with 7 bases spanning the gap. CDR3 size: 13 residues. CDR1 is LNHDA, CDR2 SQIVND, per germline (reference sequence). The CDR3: CASSPFYTGELFF. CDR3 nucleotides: TGTGCCAGTAGTCCTTTCTACACCGGGGAGCTGTTTTTT.

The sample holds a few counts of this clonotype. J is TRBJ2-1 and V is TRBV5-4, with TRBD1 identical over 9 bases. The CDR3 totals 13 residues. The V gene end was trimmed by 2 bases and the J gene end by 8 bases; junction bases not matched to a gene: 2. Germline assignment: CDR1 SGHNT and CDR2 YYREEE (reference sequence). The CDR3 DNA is TGTGCCAGCAGCTTACAGGGGGCGGATGAGCAGTTCTTC. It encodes CASSLQGADEQFF.

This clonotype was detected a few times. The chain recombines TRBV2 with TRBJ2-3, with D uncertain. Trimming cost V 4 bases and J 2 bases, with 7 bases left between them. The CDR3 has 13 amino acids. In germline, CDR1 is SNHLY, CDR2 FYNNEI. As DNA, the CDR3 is TGTGCCAGCAGTGCCGTAGTCACAGATACGCAGTATTTT. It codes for CASSAVVTDTQYF.

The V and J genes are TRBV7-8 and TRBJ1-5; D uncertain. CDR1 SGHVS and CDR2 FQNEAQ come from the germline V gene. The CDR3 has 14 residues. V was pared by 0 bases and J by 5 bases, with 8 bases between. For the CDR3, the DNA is TGTGCCAGCAGCTTAGCGGGCTTTTATCAGCCCCAGCATTTT. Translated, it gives CASSLAGFYQPQHF.

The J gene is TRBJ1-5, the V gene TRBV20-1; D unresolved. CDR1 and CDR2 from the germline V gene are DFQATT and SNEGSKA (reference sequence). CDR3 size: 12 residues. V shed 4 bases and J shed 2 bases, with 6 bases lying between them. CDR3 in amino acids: CSATVGNQPQHF. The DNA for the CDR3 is TGCAGTGCTACTGTCGGCAATCAGCCCCAGCATTTT.

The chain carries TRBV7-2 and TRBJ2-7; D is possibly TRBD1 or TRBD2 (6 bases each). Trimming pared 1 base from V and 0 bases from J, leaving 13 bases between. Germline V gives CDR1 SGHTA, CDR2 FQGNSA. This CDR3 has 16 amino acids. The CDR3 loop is CASSLGSQGGSYEQYF. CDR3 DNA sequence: TGTGCCAGCAGCTTAGGGTCACAGGGAGGCTCCTACGAGCAGTACTTC.

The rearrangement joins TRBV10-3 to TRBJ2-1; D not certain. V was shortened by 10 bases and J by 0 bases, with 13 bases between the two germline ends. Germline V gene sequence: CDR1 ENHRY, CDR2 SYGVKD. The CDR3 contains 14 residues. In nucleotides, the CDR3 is TGTGCCACCCGACCCGACCGCTCCTACAATGAGCAGTTCTTC. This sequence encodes CATRPDRSYNEQFF.

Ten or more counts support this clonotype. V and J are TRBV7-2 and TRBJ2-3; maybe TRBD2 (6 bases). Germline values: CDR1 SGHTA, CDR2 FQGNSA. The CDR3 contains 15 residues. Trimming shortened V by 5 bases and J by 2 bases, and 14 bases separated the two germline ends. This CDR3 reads CASSLSGLHTDTQYF. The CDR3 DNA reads TGTGCCAGCAGCCTATCGGGACTCCACACAGATACGCAGTATTTT.

DNA of the CDR3: TGTGCCAGCAGCTTACTCGGTTTTGGGGAGACCCAGTACTTC. It encodes CASSLLGFGETQYF. This chain joins TRBV7-2 and TRBJ2-5, with D uncertain. The CDR3 spans 14 residues. Germline loops: CDR1 SGHTA, CDR2 FQGNSA. Trimming cost V 2 bases and J 5 bases, with 12 bases left between them.

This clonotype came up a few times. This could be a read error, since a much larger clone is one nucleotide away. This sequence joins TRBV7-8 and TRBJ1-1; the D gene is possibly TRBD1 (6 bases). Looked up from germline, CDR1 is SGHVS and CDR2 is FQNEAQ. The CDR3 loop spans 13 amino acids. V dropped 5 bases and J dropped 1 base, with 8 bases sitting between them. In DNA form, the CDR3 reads TGTGCCAGCAGCGTGACAGGGAACACTGAAGCTTTCTTT. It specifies CASSVTGNTEAFF.

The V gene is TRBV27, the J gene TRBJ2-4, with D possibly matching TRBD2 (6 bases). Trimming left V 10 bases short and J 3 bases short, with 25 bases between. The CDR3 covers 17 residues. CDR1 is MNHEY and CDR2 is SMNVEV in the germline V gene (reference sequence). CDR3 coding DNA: TGTGCCAACACGAAACGGGACTCCCTTAAATTCAAAAACATTCAGTACTTC. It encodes CANTKRDSLKFKNIQYF.

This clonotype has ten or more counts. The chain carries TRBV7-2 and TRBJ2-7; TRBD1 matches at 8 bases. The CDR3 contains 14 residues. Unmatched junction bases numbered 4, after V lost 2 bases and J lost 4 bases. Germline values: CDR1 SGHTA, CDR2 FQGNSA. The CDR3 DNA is TGTGCCAGCAGCTTACAGGGGGCGAAGTACGAGCAGTACTTC. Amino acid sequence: CASSLQGAKYEQYF.

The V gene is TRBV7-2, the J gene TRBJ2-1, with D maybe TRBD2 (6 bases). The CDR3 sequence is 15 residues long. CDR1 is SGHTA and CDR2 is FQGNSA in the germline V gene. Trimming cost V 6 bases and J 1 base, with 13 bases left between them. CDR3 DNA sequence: TGTGCCAGCAGAGTTTTCGGGGGTTCCTACAATGAGCAGTTCTTC. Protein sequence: CASRVFGGSYNEQFF.

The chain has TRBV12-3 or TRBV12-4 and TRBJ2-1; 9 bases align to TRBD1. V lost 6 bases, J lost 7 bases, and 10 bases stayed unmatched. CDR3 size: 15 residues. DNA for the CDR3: TGTGCCAGCAGACCCGGGACAGGGCTCCAGAATGAGCAGTTCTTC. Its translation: CASRPGTGLQNEQFF.

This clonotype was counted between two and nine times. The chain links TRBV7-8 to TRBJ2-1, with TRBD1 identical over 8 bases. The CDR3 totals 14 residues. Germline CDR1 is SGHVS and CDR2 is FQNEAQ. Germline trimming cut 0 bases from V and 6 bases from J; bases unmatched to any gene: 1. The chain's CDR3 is CASSLAGQGNEQFF. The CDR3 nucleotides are TGTGCCAGCAGCTTAGCCGGACAGGGCAATGAGCAGTTCTTC.

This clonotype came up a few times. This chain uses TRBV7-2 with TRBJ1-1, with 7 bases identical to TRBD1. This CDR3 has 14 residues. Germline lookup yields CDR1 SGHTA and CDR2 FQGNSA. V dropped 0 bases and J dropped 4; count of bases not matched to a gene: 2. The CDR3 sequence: CASSLAYRGTEAFF. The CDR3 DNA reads TGTGCCAGCAGCTTAGCTTACAGGGGCACTGAAGCTTTCTTT.

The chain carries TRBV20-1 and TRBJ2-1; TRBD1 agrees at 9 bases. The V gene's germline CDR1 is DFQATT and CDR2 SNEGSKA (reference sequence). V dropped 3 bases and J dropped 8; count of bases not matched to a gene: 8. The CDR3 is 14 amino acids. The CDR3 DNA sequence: TGCAGTGCTAGGGCCGGGACAGGGATCGATGAGCAGTTCTTC. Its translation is CSARAGTGIDEQFF.

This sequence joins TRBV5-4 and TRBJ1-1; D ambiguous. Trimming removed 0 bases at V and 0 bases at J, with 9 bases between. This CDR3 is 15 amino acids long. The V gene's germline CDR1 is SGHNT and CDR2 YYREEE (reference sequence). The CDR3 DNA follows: TGTGCCAGCAGCTTGGGGCCGGTTCTGAACACTGAAGCTTTCTTT. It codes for CASSLGPVLNTEAFF.

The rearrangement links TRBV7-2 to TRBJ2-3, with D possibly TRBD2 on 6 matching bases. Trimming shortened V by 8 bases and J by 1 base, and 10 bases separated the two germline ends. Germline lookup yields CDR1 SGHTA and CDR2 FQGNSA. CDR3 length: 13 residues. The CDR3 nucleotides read TGTGCCAGCCTTGTAGCGGGCACAGATACGCAGTATTTT. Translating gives CASLVAGTDTQYF.

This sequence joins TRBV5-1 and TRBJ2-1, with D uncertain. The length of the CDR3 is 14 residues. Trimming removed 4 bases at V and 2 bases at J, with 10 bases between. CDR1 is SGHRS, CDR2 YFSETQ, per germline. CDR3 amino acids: CASSQLAAYNEQFF. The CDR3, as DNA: TGCGCCAGCAGCCAGTTAGCAGCCTACAATGAGCAGTTCTTC.

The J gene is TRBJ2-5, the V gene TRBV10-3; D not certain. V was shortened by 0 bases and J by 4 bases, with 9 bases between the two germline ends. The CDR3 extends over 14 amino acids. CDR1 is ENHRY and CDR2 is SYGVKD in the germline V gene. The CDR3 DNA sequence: TGTGCCATCAGTGAGTCGGGCTCCCCAGAGACCCAGTACTTC. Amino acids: CAISESGSPETQYF.

Here the CDR3 DNA reads TGTGCCAGCCATACAACGACCCAAGAGACCCAGTACTTC. It codes for CASHTTTQETQYF. This chain uses TRBV6-5 with TRBJ2-5, with D unresolved. Germline V lookup: CDR1 MNHEY, CDR2 SVGAGI. Trimming stripped 8 bases from V and 1 base from J, with 11 bases between. The length of the CDR3 is 13 residues.

CDR3 loop: CASTLTPPIAGRTYEQYF. The CDR3 coding sequence is TGTGCCAGCACTCTCACCCCACCGATAGCGGGGAGGACCTACGAGCAGTACTTC. The chain uses TRBV6-2 or TRBV6-3 and TRBJ2-7; the match to TRBD2 covers 8 bases. This CDR3 is 18 amino acids long. J was trimmed by 2 bases and V by 7 bases; bases with no gene match: 19. CDR1 is MNHEY and CDR2 is SVGEGT in the germline V gene.

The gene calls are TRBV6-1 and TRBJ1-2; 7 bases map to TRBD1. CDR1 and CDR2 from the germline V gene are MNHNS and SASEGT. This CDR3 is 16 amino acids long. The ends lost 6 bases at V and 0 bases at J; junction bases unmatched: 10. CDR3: CASRLRQGATNYGYTF. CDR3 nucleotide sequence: TGTGCCAGCAGACTACGACAGGGCGCAACTAACTATGGCTACACCTTC.